A single sample is the source of the 25 T cell receptor beta chains below, sequenced in a study of T cell responses to AZD1222 COVID-19 vaccine. Generated by immunoSEQ multiplex PCR, the TCRdb table keeps only in-frame clones and is missing some. The sample contains about 120,000 clones, around 90% of which appear only once. This sample comprised peripheral blood, obtained 28 days after the second AZD1222 dose. The receptors here all came from an adult who received the AZD1222 COVID-19 vaccine.

The V gene is TRBV7-2, the J gene TRBJ1-4; 7 nucleotides match TRBD1. The CDR3 has 13 residues. Germline V gene sequence: CDR1 SGHTA, CDR2 FQGNSA. Unmatched junction bases numbered 1, after V lost 3 bases and J lost 6 bases. This chain's CDR3 is CASSFGTDEKLFF. The CDR3 coding sequence is TGTGCCAGCAGCTTCGGGACAGATGAAAAACTGTTTTTT.

The rearrangement links TRBV19 to TRBJ2-3; D remains ambiguous. Looked up from germline, CDR1 is LNHDA and CDR2 is SQIVND (reference sequence). V dropped 4 bases and J dropped 6 bases, with 5 bases sitting between them. This CDR3 comprises 11 residues. This CDR3 reads CASSNVDTQYF. The CDR3 nucleotides are TGTGCCAGTAGTAACGTGGATACGCAGTATTTT.

This chain connects TRBV7-2 to TRBJ1-2, with D unclear. Trimming removed 7 bases from V and 2 bases from J, with 17 bases in between. The CDR3 length is 15 residues. The germline CDR1 and CDR2 sequences are SGHTA and FQGNSA. The DNA for the CDR3 is TGTGCCAGCACCGCGGGCGCTGCCTTCAACTATGGCTACACCTTC. Its translation: CASTAGAAFNYGYTF.

This sequence joins TRBV19 and TRBJ1-2; TRBD1 is a possible D gene (6 bases). Trimming left V 2 bases short and J 1 base short, with 8 bases between. CDR1 is LNHDA, CDR2 SQIVND, per germline (reference sequence). The CDR3 spans 14 residues. Written as DNA, the CDR3 is TGTGCCAGTAGTATAAGGGGGAATAACTATGGCTACACCTTC. This gives the protein CASSIRGNNYGYTF.

In nucleotides, the CDR3 is TGTGCCATCAGCGCAGGGAACTCTGGGGCCAACGTCCTGACTTTC. Translation: CAISAGNSGANVLTF. The chain uses TRBV10-3 and TRBJ2-6, with D tentatively TRBD1 (5 bases). With 6 bases removed from V and 0 bases from J, the gap between germline ends came to 9 bases. The CDR3 is made up of 15 amino acids. Germline lookup yields CDR1 ENHRY and CDR2 SYGVKD.

This clone was seen a single time. The V call is TRBV3-1 (or the pseudogene TRBV3-2), the J call TRBJ2-5, with D possibly TRBD1 on 6 matching bases. CDR3 length: 15 amino acids. Trimming took off 5 bases at V and 2 bases at J, with 15 bases between the two ends. Germline assignment: CDR1 LGHDT and CDR2 YNNKEL (reference sequence). CDR3 region: CASSSPGQGQETQYF. CDR3 coding DNA: TGTGCCAGCAGCTCCCCCGGGCAGGGGCAAGAGACCCAGTACTTC.

This chain uses TRBV5-1 with TRBJ1-4; D gene ambiguous. Germline assignment: CDR1 SGHRS and CDR2 YFSETQ. CDR3 size: 15 residues. V lost 4 bases and J 3 bases, leaving 13 bases between the germline ends. The CDR3 is CASSPDGNSNEKLFF. CDR3 sequence (DNA): TGCGCCAGCAGCCCTGACGGTAATTCTAATGAAAAACTGTTTTTT.

This clone occurred once. The chain is built from TRBV1 and TRBJ1-5; TRBD1 is the table's D call and was not checked against the DNA. TRBV1 is a listed pseudogene. The CDR3 is 17 residues long. This chain's CDR3 is CTSSLIRTGQYDQPQHF. In DNA form, the CDR3 reads TGCACCAGCAGCCTAATTCGAACCGGACAGTATGATCAGCCCCAGCATTTT.

The chain is built from TRBV4-3 and TRBJ1-6, with TRBD1 matching over 11 bases. The CDR3 is made up of 17 amino acids. The V gene's germline CDR1 is LGHNA and CDR2 YSLEER. V lost 4 bases to trimming and J lost 9 bases; unmatched junction nucleotides: 11. Here the CDR3 reads CASSRETGTGGTSPLHF. CDR3 sequence (DNA): TGCGCCAGCAGCCGAGAAACCGGGACAGGGGGTACTTCACCCCTCCACTTT.

The rearrangement joins TRBV21-1 to TRBJ1-1. TRBV21-1 is listed as a pseudogene. The CDR3 is 13 residues long. The CDR3 loop reads CASSKARDTEAFF. CDR3 in DNA: TGTGCCAGCAGCAAAGCAAGGGATACTGAAGCTTTCTTT.

Comment on this clone: This specimen includes other DNA sequences encoding the same CDR3. This chain connects TRBV18 to TRBJ1-1; no reliable D call. The ends were cut back, 3 bases at V and 1 base at J, with 6 bases in the middle. The CDR3 has 13 amino acids. Germline CDR1 and CDR2: KGHSH and LQKENI. This CDR3 is CASSPAQNTEAFF. The CDR3 DNA is TGTGCCAGCTCACCTGCCCAGAACACTGAAGCTTTCTTT.

The chain recombines TRBV23-1 with TRBJ2-1, with D possibly being TRBD2 (7 bases). TRBV23-1 is an open reading frame, and its role is uncertain. The germline V and J ends were trimmed by 5 bases and 8 bases, with 19 bases remaining between them. CDR3 length: 15 residues. The DNA for the CDR3 is TGCGCCAGCAGTTTGGAGGGGGGGGTTATAGATGAGCAGTTCTTC. Translated: CASSLEGGVIDEQFF.

In its sample, this clone was seen a few times. The chain combines TRBV5-1 with TRBJ2-7, with 10 bases lining up with TRBD1. Germline loops: CDR1 SGHRS, CDR2 YFSETQ. The CDR3 has 15 residues. V lost 4 bases to trimming and J lost 7 bases; unmatched junction nucleotides: 11. The chain's CDR3 is CASSPGRQGAREQYF. The CDR3 region has the DNA TGCGCCAGCAGCCCTGGCCGACAGGGGGCAAGGGAGCAGTACTTC. The variable domain in full, with the rest retrieved from reference TRBV5-1 and TRBJ2-7, is KAGVTQTPRYLIKTRGQQVTLSCSPISGHRSVSWYQQTPGQGLQFLFEYFSETQRNKGNFPGRFSGRQFSNSRSEMNVSTLELGDSALYLCASSPGRQGAREQYFGPGTRLTVT.

The J gene is TRBJ1-2, the V gene TRBV19; tentative D call: TRBD1 (6 bases). The germline V gene encodes CDR1 LNHDA and CDR2 SQIVND (reference sequence). This CDR3 contains 13 residues. V was cut by 4 bases and J by 7 bases, with 13 bases left in between. The CDR3: CASSKQGTFGYTF. The CDR3 nucleotides read TGTGCCAGTAGTAAACAGGGTACCTTTGGCTACACCTTC.

This sequence joins TRBV5-4 and TRBJ1-4; D not resolved. The CDR3 extends over 13 amino acids. CDR1 SGHNT and CDR2 YYREEE come from the germline V gene (reference sequence). V gave up 2 bases and J gave up 8 bases, with 10 bases separating them. CDR3 sequence (DNA): TGTGCCAGCAGCTTTTCAGCGGGCGAAAAACTGTTTTTT. Translated, it gives CASSFSAGEKLFF.

J is TRBJ2-1 and V is TRBV19, with 11 bases that match TRBD2. This CDR3 spans 15 amino acids. Germline CDR1 reads LNHDA; CDR2 reads SQIVND (reference sequence). The J segment lost 8 bases and the V segment lost 3 bases, leaving 6 bases of the junction unmatched. The chain's CDR3 is CASSISSGGPYEQFF. The CDR3 DNA is TGTGCCAGTAGTATCTCTAGCGGGGGGCCCTATGAGCAGTTCTTC.

This clone was seen more than once but under ten times. CDR3 in amino acids: CATSRDQLSGYTF. The CDR3 DNA follows: TGTGCCACCAGCAGAGATCAACTTTCCGGCTACACCTTC. The rearrangement uses TRBV15 and TRBJ1-2; no firm D call. Trimming cost V 0 bases and J 8 bases, with 10 bases left between them. The CDR3 covers 13 residues. The germline gives CDR1 LNHNV, CDR2 YYDKDF (reference sequence).

This clone came up a few times. V usage is TRBV27 and J usage is TRBJ2-7; 10 bases align to TRBD1. The CDR3 has 15 residues. Germline CDR1 reads MNHEY; CDR2 reads SMNVEV (reference sequence). Trimming cost V 5 bases and J 4 bases; bases outside gene matches: 8. The CDR3 nucleotides read TGTGCCAGCAGTCTTTACCGGGACAGGGGATACGAGCAGTACTTC. This translates into CASSLYRDRGYEQYF.

This clone was counted a few times. The chain has TRBV9 and TRBJ2-7; 7 bases agree with TRBD1. Germline V gene data show CDR1 as SGDLS and CDR2 as YYNGEE. With 0 bases clipped from V and 5 bases from J, the junction kept 8 bases outside the gene matches. The CDR3 has 15 residues. The CDR3 DNA reads as TGTGCCAGCAGCGTAGGCGCGACAGGGTGGGACGAGCAGTACTTC. The encoded protein is CASSVGATGWDEQYF.

The V gene is TRBV7-8, the J gene TRBJ2-5, with 7 bases lining up with TRBD2. V was pared by 3 bases and J by 2 bases, with 6 bases of the junction left unmatched. CDR1 SGHVS and CDR2 FQNEAQ come from the germline V gene. The CDR3 runs to 15 residues. The CDR3 protein is CASSFSYSGQETQYF. In nucleotides, the CDR3 is TGTGCCAGCAGCTTCTCATATAGCGGGCAAGAGACCCAGTACTTC. Complete variable domain (other parts from reference TRBV7-8 and TRBJ2-5): GAGVSQSPRYKVAKRGQDVALRCDPISGHVSLFWYQQALGQGPEFLTYFQNEAQLDKSGLPSDRFFAERPEGSVSTLKIQRTQQEDSAVYLCASSFSYSGQETQYFGPGTRLLVL.

A few counts support this clone. The chain recombines TRBV7-7 with TRBJ2-3; possibly TRBD1 for D (5 bases). This CDR3 has 15 amino acids. The V end lost 1 base, the J end lost 0 bases, and 8 bases lay between the germline ends. Germline V gene data show CDR1 as SSHAT and CDR2 as FNYEAQ (reference sequence). DNA of the CDR3: TGTGCCAGCAGCTTAGGGTGGGGCAGCACAGATACGCAGTATTTT. Amino acids: CASSLGWGSTDTQYF.

The J gene is TRBJ2-6, the V gene TRBV7-3; D is unresolved. The length of the CDR3 is 17 residues. CDR1 is SGHTA and CDR2 is FQGTGA in the germline V gene. The germline V and J ends were trimmed by 6 bases and 4 bases, with 19 bases remaining between them. DNA of the CDR3: TGTGCCAGCAGTGATGCACCTCTGGCGAAGGGGGCCAACGTCCTGACTTTC. It is translated as CASSDAPLAKGANVLTF.

The V and J genes are TRBV12-3 or TRBV12-4 and TRBJ1-1; tentatively, D is TRBD1 (5 bases). This CDR3 spans 13 amino acids. Trimming stripped 2 bases from V and 6 bases from J, with 10 bases between. In nucleotides, the CDR3 is TGTGCCAGCAGTTTACGGCAGGGTGCTGAAGCTTTCTTT. Protein product: CASSLRQGAEAFF.

V and J are TRBV6-5 and TRBJ1-4; no firm D call. The CDR3 is made up of 16 amino acids. Looked up from germline, CDR1 is MNHEY and CDR2 is SVGAGI. Trimming took off 2 bases at V and 0 bases at J, with 10 bases between the two ends. CDR3 in amino acids: CASSYLGATTNEKLFF. In DNA form, the CDR3 reads TGTGCCAGCAGTTACCTGGGAGCCACAACTAATGAAAAACTGTTTTTT.

V is TRBV27 and J is TRBJ1-5, with D perhaps TRBD1 (6 bases). Germline CDR1 reads MNHEY; CDR2 reads SMNVEV (reference sequence). This CDR3 is 15 amino acids long. The germline V and J ends were trimmed by 6 bases and 3 bases, with 15 bases remaining between them. The CDR3 loop is CASSRDRTVNQPQHF. The DNA of the CDR3 is TGTGCCAGCAGCCGTGACAGGACAGTCAATCAGCCCCAGCATTTT.